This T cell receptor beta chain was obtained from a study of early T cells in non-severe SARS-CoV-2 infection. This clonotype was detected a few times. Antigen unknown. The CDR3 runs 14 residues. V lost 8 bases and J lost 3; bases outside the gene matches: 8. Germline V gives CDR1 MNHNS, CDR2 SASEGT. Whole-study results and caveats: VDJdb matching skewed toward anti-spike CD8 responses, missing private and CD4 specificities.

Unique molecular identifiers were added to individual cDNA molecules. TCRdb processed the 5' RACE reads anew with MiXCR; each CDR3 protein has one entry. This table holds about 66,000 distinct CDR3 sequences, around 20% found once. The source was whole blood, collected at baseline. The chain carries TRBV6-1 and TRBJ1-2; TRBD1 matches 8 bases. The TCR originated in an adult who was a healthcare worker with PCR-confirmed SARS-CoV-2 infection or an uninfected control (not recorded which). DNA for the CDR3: TGTGCCAGCCCTCGCGGACAGGGAGACTATGGCTACACCTTC. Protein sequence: CASPRGQGDYGYTF.